Included here is one T cell receptor (beta chain) sequence, with context. The antigen is undetermined. The data were produced by immunoSEQ multiplex PCR, yet TCRdb's version contains in-frame clones alone and is incomplete. Of 38,000 or so clones in the sample, roughly 83% were seen once. These data originate in a study of CD4 T cells in relation to SARS-CoV-2 and coronaviruses. V gave up 3 bases and J gave up 4 bases, with 9 bases separating them. The CDR3 has 13 amino acids. Germline CDR1 LGHDT, CDR2 YNNKEL (reference sequence). The receptor was derived from an adult with COVID-19. V and J are TRBV3-1 (or the pseudogene TRBV3-2) and TRBJ2-5; D gene uncertain. Sequenced material: naive CD4+ T cells from PBMCs, cultured in vitro. Subset denoted: naive CD4+ T cells isolated by negative enrichment. The DNA for the CDR3 is TGTGCCAGCAGCCAGTATCTCGCAGAGACCCAGTACTTC. Protein sequence: CASSQYLAETQYF.